The 5 T cell receptor beta chains listed next were all sequenced from one sample in a study of T cells in Graves' hyperthyroidism and ophthalmopathy. Amplified TCR beta CDR3 regions derived from RNA transcripts. Primed by the HTBI set, a first-round RT-PCR was run on the TCR CDR3. TCRdb re-called the multiplex PCR reads with MiXCR, one entry per CDR3 protein. Seen here are about 24,000 distinct CDR3 sequences, about 49% observed once, and the top ten hold 25%. The specimen sequenced was blood. The source is a woman aged 40 to 50 with Graves' hyperthyroidism that later progressed to Graves' ophthalmopathy.

J is TRBJ1-5 and V is TRBV19; possibly TRBD1 for D (5 bases). Trimming pared 1 base from V and 3 bases from J, leaving 7 bases between. The germline CDR1 and CDR2 sequences are LNHDA and SQIVND (reference sequence). The CDR3 is 14 amino acids. The CDR3 loop is CASSIGQYNQPQHF. CDR3 DNA: TGTGCCAGTAGTATAGGACAGTACAATCAGCCCCAGCATTTT.

The V gene is TRBV6-1, the J gene TRBJ2-3; possibly TRBD2 for D (6 bases). Trimming took 6 bases from V and 6 from J, leaving 13 bases between them. The CDR3 loop spans 13 amino acids. Germline V gene sequence: CDR1 MNHNS, CDR2 SASEGT. The CDR3 loop is CASSRGGGDTQYF. CDR3 nucleotides: TGTGCCAGCAGCCGGGGTGGAGGGGATACGCAGTATTTT.

The chain employs TRBV20-1 and TRBJ2-7; TRBD2 matches 11 bases. Germline V gene sequence: CDR1 DFQATT, CDR2 SNEGSKA (reference sequence). V was clipped by 0 bases and J by 5 bases; unmatched bases: 9. The CDR3 covers 16 residues. In DNA form, the CDR3 reads TGCAGTGCTAGAGAAAAAAATAGCGGGAGGGCCAACGAGCAGTACTTC. Translated, it gives CSAREKNSGRANEQYF.

The genes are TRBV7-2 and TRBJ1-1; no firm D call. The germline V and J ends were trimmed by 6 bases and 3 bases, with 5 bases remaining between them. The CDR3 spans 11 residues. Germline V gene data show CDR1 as SGHTA and CDR2 as FQGNSA. The CDR3 is CASSSDTEAFF. For the CDR3, the DNA is TGTGCCAGCAGTTCGGACACTGAAGCTTTCTTT.

The rearrangement uses TRBV7-9 and TRBJ1-5; TRBD1 matches at 7 bases. Per germline, CDR1 SEHNR and CDR2 FQNEAQ (reference sequence). The CDR3 has 15 residues. The trim removed 1 base at V and 13 bases at J, leaving 13 bases unmatched. The CDR3: CASSLDGSRGGNQHF. CDR3 DNA sequence: TGTGCCAGCAGCTTAGATGGGAGCAGGGGGGGCAATCAGCATTTT.